The 26 T cell receptor beta chains listed next were all sequenced from one sample in a study of cytomegalovirus exposure and HLA in healthy donors. Primers for the PCR totalled 60 Vbeta and 13 Jbeta. Here immunoSEQ multiplex PCR was the method, and the copy in TCRdb shows in-frame clones only, minus some. There are about 72,000 clones in the sample, with roughly 4.7% held by the top ten. The sequencing sample was made of PBMCs. These TCRs come from a middle-aged woman in good health and CMV-seropositive.

The chain employs TRBV7-2 and TRBJ2-5; 7 bases match TRBD1. Trimming cost V 0 bases and J 4 bases; bases outside gene matches: 5. The CDR3 has 15 amino acids. Germline V CDR1 and CDR2: SGHTA, FQGNSA. The CDR3 loop reads CASSLAGAGGETQYF. DNA for the CDR3: TGTGCCAGCAGCTTAGCCGGGGCAGGGGGAGAGACCCAGTACTTC.

The chain has TRBV10-3 and TRBJ1-1, with unresolved D. The CDR3 has 12 amino acids. The V end lost 10 bases, the J end lost 0 bases, and 9 bases lay between the germline ends. The germline V gene encodes CDR1 ENHRY and CDR2 SYGVKD. CDR3: CATGPVNTEAFF. DNA for the CDR3: TGTGCCACCGGTCCGGTGAACACTGAAGCTTTCTTT.

J is TRBJ2-2 and V is TRBV12-5, with D tentatively TRBD2 (5 bases). The CDR3 is 16 residues long. Per germline, CDR1 LGHNT and CDR2 FRNRAP. The V and J ends lost 4 bases and 3 bases respectively, with 15 bases between them. CDR3 in amino acids: CASGSRYGGHTGELFF. The DNA of the CDR3 is TGTGCTAGTGGTTCCAGATATGGCGGGCACACCGGGGAGCTGTTTTTT. The complete variable domain, with remaining parts taken from reference TRBV12-5 and TRBJ2-2, reads DARVTQTPRHKVTEMGQEVTMRCQPILGHNTVFWYRQTMMQGLELLAYFRNRAPLDDSGMPKDRFSAEMPDATLATLKIQPSEPRDSAVYFCASGSRYGGHTGELFFGEGSRLTVL.

The chain combines TRBV28 with TRBJ2-6; 8 nucleotides agree with TRBD1. This CDR3 has 17 amino acids. Per the germline V gene, CDR1 is MDHEN and CDR2 is SYDVKM. The ends lost 6 bases at V and 0 bases at J; junction bases unmatched: 7. The CDR3 bases are TGTGCCAGCAGCCTGACAGGGGTTAACTCTGGGGCCAACGTCCTGACTTTC. It translates to CASSLTGVNSGANVLTF.

A word on this clone: The missing conserved phenylalanine or tryptophan at the end of this CDR3 makes a read error likely. The chain combines TRBV10-3 with TRBJ2-7; D may be TRBD2 (5 bases). Looked up from germline, CDR1 is ENHRY and CDR2 is SYGVKD. Trimming cost V 2 bases and J 3 bases, with 11 bases left between them. The CDR3 spans 14 residues. The CDR3 protein is CAISEEGRLYEQYL. DNA of the CDR3: TGTGCCATCAGTGAGGAGGGCAGGCTCTACGAGCAGTACCTC.

The chain carries TRBV27 and TRBJ1-5; D is undetermined. Trimming cost V 6 bases and J 0 bases, with 9 bases left between them. The CDR3 extends over 14 amino acids. Germline assignment: CDR1 MNHEY and CDR2 SMNVEV (reference sequence). The CDR3, as DNA: TGTGCCAGCAGACCCCACAATAGCAATCAGCCCCAGCATTTT. Translating it yields CASRPHNSNQPQHF.

The chain links TRBV5-1 to TRBJ2-1, with 12 bases aligning to TRBD2. CDR1 is SGHRS and CDR2 is YFSETQ in the germline V gene. This CDR3 region has 17 residues. With 0 bases clipped from V and 5 bases from J, the junction kept 6 bases outside the gene matches. CDR3 amino acids: CASSLALAGGRNNEQFF. CDR3 bases: TGCGCCAGCAGCTTGGCTCTAGCGGGGGGGCGGAACAATGAGCAGTTCTTC.

The rearrangement links TRBV6-1 to TRBJ1-2, with D perhaps TRBD1 (6 bases). CDR3 length equals 13 residues. Germline CDR1 reads MNHNS; CDR2 reads SASEGT. V was shortened by 4 bases and J by 4 bases, with 10 bases between the two germline ends. The CDR3 DNA reads as TGTGCCAGCAGTGTACAGGGTCCCTATGGCTACACCTTC. It codes for CASSVQGPYGYTF.

The V call is TRBV13, the J call TRBJ2-2, with D possibly being TRBD1 (5 bases). V was pared by 2 bases and J by 5 bases, with 9 bases between. The CDR3 has 14 amino acids. Germline V gene lookup returns CDR1 PRHDT and CDR2 FYEKMQ (reference sequence). CDR3 nucleotide sequence: TGTGCCAGCAGCTTAAAAGGGGCGACCGGGGAGCTGTTTTTT. Its translation is CASSLKGATGELFF.

V and J are TRBV11-2 and TRBJ2-1; no clear D gene. V gave up 5 bases and J gave up 8 bases, with 16 bases separating them. Germline CDR1 reads SGHAT; CDR2 reads FQNNGV. This CDR3 contains 14 residues. Here the CDR3 reads CASSVGPINDEQFF. Here the CDR3 DNA reads TGTGCCAGCAGCGTAGGCCCTATAAACGATGAGCAGTTCTTC.

The chain joins TRBV5-1 to TRBJ2-7; D is possibly TRBD2 (6 bases). The V and J ends lost 4 bases and 6 bases respectively, with 17 bases between them. The CDR3 is made up of 14 amino acids. Germline CDR1 reads SGHRS; CDR2 reads YFSETQ. Written as DNA, the CDR3 is TGCGCCAGCAGCCAAGAGGCCTCTAGCGTCGAGCAGTACTTC. Its translation: CASSQEASSVEQYF.

The rearrangement joins TRBV4-1 to TRBJ2-1; 7 bases line up with TRBD2. V was clipped by 0 bases and J by 5 bases; unmatched bases: 4. The CDR3 spans 15 residues. CDR1 is MGHRA, CDR2 YSYEKL, per germline. Here the CDR3 reads CASSQDLRGDNEQFF. Written as DNA, the CDR3 is TGCGCCAGCAGCCAAGATCTCCGGGGGGACAATGAGCAGTTCTTC.

As regards this clone: Mismatch with germline at one junction end may stem from a read error. V and J are TRBV5-1 and TRBJ2-1; 10 nucleotides line up with TRBD2. CDR1 is SGHRS and CDR2 is YFSETQ in the germline V gene. The CDR3 runs to 15 residues. CDR3 DNA: TGCGCCAGCAGGCTGACTAGCGGGTCCTACAATGAGCGGTTCTTC. It codes for CASRLTSGSYNERFF.

V and J are TRBV12-5 and TRBJ2-1; 10 nucleotides line up with TRBD2. CDR1 LGHNT and CDR2 FRNRAP come from the germline V gene. This CDR3 is built from 16 residues. Losses at the gene ends were 4 bases for V and 6 bases for J; bases not matched to a gene: 9. The CDR3 DNA reads TGTGCTAGTGGTTCCTCGAACGGACTAGCGGTCAATGAGCAGTTCTTC. Translation gives CASGSSNGLAVNEQFF.

J is TRBJ2-1 and V is TRBV6-6; TRBD1 aligns across 9 bases. The V gene's germline CDR1 is MNHNY and CDR2 SVGAGI (reference sequence). V shed 6 bases, J shed 2 bases, and the junction held 8 bases outside the gene matches. The CDR3 length is 16 residues. The CDR3 sequence is CASSGSGTGTYNEQFF. In DNA, the CDR3 is TGTGCCAGCAGCGGAAGTGGGACAGGGACCTACAATGAGCAGTTCTTC.

V and J are TRBV29-1 and TRBJ1-3; TRBD1 agrees at 8 bases. Germline V gene lookup returns CDR1 SQVTM and CDR2 ANQGSEA. The V and J ends lost 7 bases and 9 bases, in that order; junction bases with no gene match: 8. The CDR3 is 12 amino acids. Here the CDR3 DNA reads TGCAGCGCTGATGACAGGGGCGGCACCATATATTTT. Protein sequence: CSADDRGGTIYF.

V and J are TRBV5-4 and TRBJ1-6, with D possibly TRBD1 on 6 matching bases. Per the germline V gene, CDR1 is SGHNT and CDR2 is YYREEE (reference sequence). This CDR3 has 18 residues. V was cut by 4 bases and J by 9 bases, with 26 bases left in between. The CDR3: CASSPSDATGLRSSPLHF. The CDR3 nucleotides are TGTGCCAGCAGCCCATCCGACGCCACAGGGCTCAGGTCTTCACCCCTCCACTTT.

The chain links TRBV7-9 to TRBJ1-3; D possibly corresponds to TRBD1 (6 bases). V dropped 5 bases and J dropped 0 bases, with 17 bases sitting between them. CDR1 is SEHNR, CDR2 FQNEAQ, per germline (reference sequence). The CDR3 length is 17 residues. In DNA, the CDR3 is TGTGCCAGCAGCGCACCTGGACAGATGTTCTCTGGAAACACCATATATTTT. Translated, it gives CASSAPGQMFSGNTIYF.

The V call is TRBV5-6, the J call TRBJ1-1; D is perhaps TRBD1 (5 bases). The V gene's germline CDR1 is SGHDT and CDR2 YYEEEE. V lost 5 bases to trimming and J lost 1 base, with 15 bases between them. The CDR3 is 15 residues long. The CDR3 region is CASRVGPLPNTEAFF. DNA of the CDR3: TGTGCCAGCAGGGTGGGGCCGCTACCGAACACTGAAGCTTTCTTT. The whole variable domain, remainder taken from reference TRBV5-6 and TRBJ1-1, is DAGVTQSPTHLIKTRGQQVTLRCSPKSGHDTVSWYQQALGQGPQFIFQYYEEEERQRGNFPDRFSGHQFPNYSSELNVNALLLGDSALYLCASRVGPLPNTEAFFGQGTRLTVV.

The chain is built from TRBV9 and TRBJ2-2; TRBD1 might be the D (5 bases). The V and J ends lost 7 bases and 4 bases respectively, with 11 bases between them. Per the germline V gene, CDR1 is SGDLS and CDR2 is YYNGEE. The CDR3 is 13 amino acids. The CDR3 sequence is CASPRAGTGELFF. In nucleotides, the CDR3 is TGTGCCAGCCCCAGGGCCGGCACCGGGGAGCTGTTTTTT.

This sequence joins TRBV6-5 and TRBJ2-5; no firm D call. V lost 7 bases and J 5 bases, leaving 11 bases between the germline ends. CDR1 and CDR2 (germline): MNHEY, SVGAGI. The CDR3 extends over 12 amino acids. CDR3 bases: TGTGCCAGCACCACTAATAGGGAGACCCAGTACTTC. Protein product: CASTTNRETQYF.

V usage is TRBV29-1 and J usage is TRBJ1-3; D remains unclear. Germline values: CDR1 SQVTM, CDR2 ANQGSEA. The CDR3 extends over 16 amino acids. V was trimmed by 4 bases and J by 0 bases, leaving 16 bases between them. The DNA for the CDR3 is TGCAGCGTTGGAGTTTCCCATGATTTCTCTGGAAACACCATATATTTT. Translating gives CSVGVSHDFSGNTIYF.

The V call is TRBV19, the J call TRBJ1-5, with TRBD1 identical over 9 bases. J gave up 4 bases and V 4 bases, and 11 bases lay outside the gene matches. There are 17 residues in the CDR3. Per the germline V gene, CDR1 is LNHDA and CDR2 is SQIVND (reference sequence). The DNA of the CDR3 is TGTGCCAGTAGTACTCCCGGGACAGGGTTCCTAAATCAGCCCCAGCATTTT. Translating gives CASSTPGTGFLNQPQHF.

The genes are TRBV2 and TRBJ2-7; 7 bases match TRBD2. CDR1 is SNHLY, CDR2 FYNNEI, per germline. The CDR3 runs 17 residues. The junction had 16 bases not matched to a gene; V was cut back by 3 bases and J by 5 bases. The CDR3, as DNA: TGTGCCAGCAGTGACCCAGCGGGGCCCTCTCCGGCCAACGAGCAGTACTTC. Amino acid sequence: CASSDPAGPSPANEQYF.

The chain combines TRBV28 with TRBJ2-7; TRBD1 agrees at 9 bases. Germline CDR1 reads MDHEN; CDR2 reads SYDVKM. The CDR3 covers 13 residues. J lost 3 bases, V lost 5 bases, and 2 bases had no gene match. CDR3 nucleotide sequence: TGTGCCAGCAGTCACAGGGGGCTCTACGAGCAGTACTTC. This sequence encodes CASSHRGLYEQYF.

The V call is TRBV10-3, the J call TRBJ2-7; D may be TRBD2 (5 bases). CDR1 and CDR2 from the germline V gene are ENHRY and SYGVKD. The CDR3 has 14 amino acids. V was pared by 4 bases and J by 1 base, with 11 bases between. CDR3 DNA sequence: TGTGCCATCAGTGCCGGGGTGGGTTCCTACGAGCAGTACTTC. The encoded protein is CAISAGVGSYEQYF.